The 22 T cell receptor beta chains given below trace back to one sample, sequenced in a study of neurological immune-mediated disorders (dated by TCRdb to between 2018 and 2021). Library construction relied on 5' RACE. These reads were obtained on an Illumina HiSeq 2500. In TCRdb, the public reads were trimmed at Q25 with fastp and aligned with MiXCR, with productive beta chains retained. Each record represents a unique CDR3 protein, reported with the most common genes and DNA among its rows. Counted in this sample were 30,000 to 40,000 distinct CDR3 sequences; 3.5% to 4% of them appeared once. The top ten hold roughly 2% of the sample. The specimen was PBMCs. Every receptor here comes from a young man with multiple sclerosis.

Ten or more counts support this clonotype. The chain combines TRBV5-6 with TRBJ1-1, with 7 bases that match TRBD1. Germline-derived CDR1 and CDR2 are SGHDT and YYEEEE. The ends lost 6 bases at V and 4 bases at J; junction bases unmatched: 6. The CDR3 covers 13 residues. CDR3 nucleotides: TGTGCCAGCAACCGACAGGGTGGCACTGAAGCTTTCTTT. Its translation is CASNRQGGTEAFF. The full variable domain, its missing parts supplied by reference TRBV5-6 and TRBJ1-1, is DAGVTQSPTHLIKTRGQQVTLRCSPKSGHDTVSWYQQALGQGPQFIFQYYEEEERQRGNFPDRFSGHQFPNYSSELNVNALLLGDSALYLCASNRQGGTEAFFGQGTRLTVV.

This clonotype was detected many times. The chain joins TRBV7-2 to TRBJ2-5; 9 bases are shared with TRBD1. This CDR3 contains 14 residues. Germline lookup yields CDR1 SGHTA and CDR2 FQGNSA. V dropped 2 bases and J dropped 5; count of bases not matched to a gene: 3. The CDR3 sequence is CASSLHRGQETQYF. The CDR3 DNA is TGTGCCAGCAGCTTACACAGGGGGCAGGAGACCCAGTACTTC.

Worth noting for this clonotype: Just one base apart from a much larger clone, this may be a read error. The gene calls are TRBV21-1 and TRBJ1-1; the DNA was not used to check the table's D call, TRBD1. TRBV21-1 is listed as a pseudogene. The CDR3 totals 15 residues. The CDR3 sequence is CASSGHTGENTEAFF. The CDR3 nucleotides are TGTGCCAGCAGCGGGCACACGGGGGAGAACACTGAAGCTTTCTTT.

This clonotype was detected ten times or more. The chain combines TRBV7-8 with TRBJ2-2; TRBD1 might be the D (6 bases). The V end lost 7 bases, the J end lost 7 bases, and 25 bases lay between the germline ends. The CDR3 runs to 17 residues. The germline CDR1 and CDR2 sequences are SGHVS and FQNEAQ. The CDR3 DNA follows: TGTGCCAGCAAATCAGTCACCCGGGCCCAGGGGAGCGGGGAGCTGTTTTTT. It specifies CASKSVTRAQGSGELFF.

This clonotype has ten or more counts. The chain joins TRBV20-1 to TRBJ2-3; TRBD2 aligns across 9 bases. The V gene end was trimmed by 3 bases and the J gene end by 5 bases; junction bases not matched to a gene: 3. Per the germline V gene, CDR1 is DFQATT and CDR2 is SNEGSKA (reference sequence). The CDR3 is 13 residues long. Here the CDR3 DNA reads TGCAGTGCTAGGCGGGGGGGCCAAGATACGCAGTATTTT. Translation: CSARRGGQDTQYF.

This clonotype was counted ten times or more. The V call is TRBV20-1, the J call TRBJ2-1; 11 positions match TRBD2. The CDR3 is made up of 14 amino acids. CDR1 DFQATT and CDR2 SNEGSKA come from the germline V gene (reference sequence). Trimming cost V 5 bases and J 4 bases; bases outside gene matches: 4. In DNA, the CDR3 is TGCAGTGCTCTGGGACTAGCGGTATACAATGAGCAGTTCTTC. Translation: CSALGLAVYNEQFF.

This clonotype was found many times. This chain connects TRBV6-1 to TRBJ2-1; D is unclear. The CDR3 totals 15 residues. Trimming removed 3 bases from V and 2 bases from J, with 11 bases in between. Germline V CDR1 and CDR2: MNHNS, SASEGT. CDR3 region: CASSEPPPPYNEQFF. The DNA for the CDR3 is TGTGCCAGCAGTGAGCCGCCACCACCCTACAATGAGCAGTTCTTC.

This clonotype was picked up many times. The chain joins TRBV10-3 to TRBJ1-3; a possible D gene is TRBD1 (5 bases). There are 13 residues in the CDR3. Germline values: CDR1 ENHRY, CDR2 SYGVKD. Trimming pared 3 bases from V and 7 bases from J, leaving 10 bases between. DNA for the CDR3: TGTGCCATCAGTGAAACCAGGGCCAACACCATATATTTT. Protein sequence: CAISETRANTIYF.

This clonotype was seen a handful of times. The chain couples TRBV7-2 to TRBJ1-6; D unclear. Trimming shortened V by 5 bases and J by 8 bases, and 16 bases separated the two germline ends. The CDR3 contains 15 residues. Germline CDR1 reads SGHTA; CDR2 reads FQGNSA. The CDR3 bases are TGTGCCAGCAGCCTTGGGCGATGGAAGGATTCACCCCTCCACTTT. Its translation: CASSLGRWKDSPLHF.

This clonotype was seen many times. This rearrangement joins TRBV2 to TRBJ1-1, with a possible D match to TRBD1 (5 bases). The CDR3 consists of 15 residues. The ends were cut back, 10 bases at V and 6 bases at J, with 24 bases in the middle. Germline V gene data show CDR1 as SNHLY and CDR2 as FYNNEI. The CDR3 DNA follows: TGTGCCACACAGCGGGGCAAGGGCCTAGGGCCTGAAGCTTTCTTT. Its translation is CATQRGKGLGPEAFF.

This clonotype showed up many times. The chain uses TRBV5-1 and TRBJ1-1; D gene uncertain. This CDR3 comprises 15 residues. The V and J ends lost 3 bases and 1 base respectively, with 13 bases between them. CDR1 is SGHRS, CDR2 YFSETQ, per germline. The CDR3 reads CASSSFSAGNTEAFF. The CDR3 DNA is TGCGCCAGCAGCTCGTTCTCGGCAGGGAACACTGAAGCTTTCTTT.

The CDR3 DNA sequence: TGCGCCAGCAGCGAACGACAGGATGGCTACACCTTC. It codes for CASSERQDGYTF. The rearrangement links TRBV5-1 to TRBJ1-2; TRBD1 is a possible D gene (6 bases). The V end lost 4 bases, the J end lost 6 bases, and 10 bases lay between the germline ends. Germline V gene data show CDR1 as SGHRS and CDR2 as YFSETQ. This CDR3 comprises 12 residues.

This clonotype was seen many times. V is TRBV29-1 and J is TRBJ2-1; D remains ambiguous. The CDR3 runs 14 residues. Germline CDR1 reads SQVTM; CDR2 reads ANQGSEA. Trimming stripped 6 bases from V and 4 bases from J, with 16 bases between. DNA for the CDR3: TGCAGCGTGAGTCACCCCTGGGATTACAATGAGCAGTTCTTC. Amino acids: CSVSHPWDYNEQFF.

Note on this clonotype: Given a much more abundant clone one base away, this may be a read error. V gene TRBV12-3 or TRBV12-4 combines with J gene TRBJ1-2; no firm D call. This CDR3 region has 14 residues. The ends were cut back, 6 bases at V and 3 bases at J, with 14 bases in the middle. CDR3 nucleotides: TGTGCCAGCAGCCCGACAAGGGTAGACTATGGCTACACCTTC. Translation gives CASSPTRVDYGYTF.

In its sample, this clonotype was seen many times. The chain joins TRBV5-1 to TRBJ1-2, with TRBD1 as a possible D gene (6 bases). The ends were cut back, 0 bases at V and 8 bases at J, with 11 bases in the middle. Germline V gives CDR1 SGHRS, CDR2 YFSETQ. This CDR3 comprises 13 residues. CDR3 sequence: CASSLASGVGYTF. CDR3 DNA: TGCGCCAGCAGCTTGGCGTCAGGGGTCGGCTACACCTTC.

This clonotype was counted ten times or more. V usage is TRBV6-6 and J usage is TRBJ2-3, with TRBD1 as a possible D gene (5 bases). Germline CDR1 and CDR2: MNHNY and SVGAGI (reference sequence). Trimming removed 2 bases from V and 5 bases from J, with 14 bases in between. CDR3 length: 15 residues. CDR3 nucleotide sequence: TGTGCCAGCAGTTACCTGCAGGGTTCCGGAGATACGCAGTATTTT. Amino acids: CASSYLQGSGDTQYF.

Notes on this clonotype: Mismatch with germline at one junction end may stem from a read error. The chain carries TRBV3-1 and TRBJ1-5, with D uncertain. The CDR3 has 13 amino acids. CDR1 is LGHDT and CDR2 is YNNKEL in the germline V gene (reference sequence). The CDR3 spells CASSQESNQPQNF. The CDR3, as DNA: TGTGCCAGCAGCCAAGAGAGCAATCAGCCCCAGAATTTT.

This clonotype was found many times. The J gene is TRBJ2-5, the V gene TRBV13; the D gene is possibly TRBD2 (5 bases). This CDR3 spans 13 amino acids. CDR1 and CDR2 (germline): PRHDT, FYEKMQ (reference sequence). Trimming stripped 3 bases from V and 3 bases from J, with 8 bases between. CDR3: CASSLRAEETQYF. The CDR3 region has the DNA TGTGCCAGCAGCTTGCGAGCGGAAGAGACCCAGTACTTC. The full variable domain, its missing parts supplied by reference TRBV13 and TRBJ2-5, is AAGVIQSPRHLIKEKRETATLKCYPIPRHDTVYWYQQGPGQDPQFLISFYEKMQSDKGSIPDRFSAQQFSDYHSELNMSSLELGDSALYFCASSLRAEETQYFGPGTRLLVL.

This clonotype was observed many times. The chain recombines TRBV3-1 with TRBJ1-4, with D hard to call. V lost 4 bases and J 8 bases, leaving 17 bases between the germline ends. This CDR3 is 15 amino acids long. The germline V gene has CDR1 LGHDT and CDR2 YNNKEL (reference sequence). This chain's CDR3 is CASSPSNPSGEKLFF. The CDR3 region has the DNA TGTGCCAGCAGCCCAAGCAACCCTTCTGGGGAAAAACTGTTTTTT.

This clonotype qualifies as medium-sized. The chain couples TRBV20-1 to TRBJ1-2; D is uncertain. Trimming removed 3 bases at V and 6 bases at J, with 8 bases between. Germline CDR1 DFQATT, CDR2 SNEGSKA (reference sequence). The CDR3 has 11 amino acids. Here the CDR3 DNA reads TGCAGTGCTAGTACCGGGAATGGCTACACCTTC. The encoded protein is CSASTGNGYTF.

Many counts were recorded for this clonotype. This chain uses TRBV12-3 or TRBV12-4 with TRBJ2-3; no reliable D call. The CDR3 is 12 amino acids. V was cut by 8 bases and J by 0 bases, with 6 bases left in between. The CDR3 region has the DNA TGTGCCAGCGGGTCTAGCACAGATACGCAGTATTTT. This gives the protein CASGSSTDTQYF.

This clonotype has at least ten counts. The chain combines TRBV5-1 with TRBJ1-5; D might be TRBD1 (6 bases). Germline V CDR1 and CDR2: SGHRS, YFSETQ. Deletions cut 5 bases from V and 1 base from J, with 13 bases between. This CDR3 has 15 amino acids. CDR3 in DNA: TGCGCCAGCAGAAAACAGGGTATGAGCAATCAGCCCCAGCATTTT. This codes for CASRKQGMSNQPQHF.